What follows are 32 T cell receptor beta chains derived from one specimen sequenced in a study of T cell repertoires in cytomegalovirus infection. Antigens for these TCRs are unknown. A single record per CDR3 protein comes from TCRdb applying MiXCR to the reads. The table includes approximately 350,000 distinct CDR3 sequences, just under 35% detected once. The sequences come from cultured PBMCs, collected from culture after CMV antigen stimulation. All receptors derive from a human donor in good health (CMV status not recorded). Some clones in this sample may be carry-over from other donors' samples.

Here the CDR3 reads CASSSNLAGHNSPLHF. In nucleotides, the CDR3 is TGTGCCAGCAGCTCAAATTTGGCAGGCCATAATTCACCCCTCCACTTT. The chain combines TRBV7-2 with TRBJ1-6; D is unresolved. Germline values: CDR1 SGHTA, CDR2 FQGNSA. Trimming cost V 4 bases and J 5 bases, with 15 bases left between them. The CDR3 runs to 16 residues.

V usage is TRBV4-1 and J usage is TRBJ2-7; 8 bases map to TRBD2. CDR3 length equals 14 residues. Germline V gene data show CDR1 as MGHRA and CDR2 as YSYEKL. V was pared by 1 base and J by 4 bases, with 3 bases of the junction left unmatched. In DNA, the CDR3 is TGCGCCAGCAGCCAAGTCGGACTAGCTTACGAGCAGTACTTC. Protein: CASSQVGLAYEQYF.

The table lists this clonotype with a few counts. V usage is TRBV10-3 and J usage is TRBJ1-5; no reliable D call. Trimming shortened V by 3 bases and J by 0 bases, and 9 bases separated the two germline ends. CDR1 and CDR2 (germline): ENHRY, SYGVKD. The CDR3 is made up of 15 amino acids. CDR3 nucleotides: TGTGCCATCAGTGACCGAGATTATAGCAATCAGCCCCAGCATTTT. It encodes CAISDRDYSNQPQHF.

This clonotype was found many times. The chain uses TRBV7-2 and TRBJ2-5; D is uncertain. V was pared by 1 base and J by 4 bases, with 7 bases between. Germline CDR1 is SGHTA and CDR2 is FQGNSA. CDR3 length: 13 amino acids. The DNA for the CDR3 is TGTGCCAGCAGCTTAGGGGGTGGAGAGACCCAGTACTTC. It yields the protein CASSLGGGETQYF.

CDR3 region: CASSPSGQGLYEQYF. CDR3 nucleotide sequence: TGTGCCAGCTCACCATCGGGACAGGGACTTTACGAGCAGTACTTC. The J gene is TRBJ2-7, the V gene TRBV18; 9 bases are a match to TRBD1. The CDR3 loop spans 15 amino acids. V shed 2 bases, J shed 4 bases, and the junction held 6 bases outside the gene matches. Germline CDR1 KGHSH, CDR2 LQKENI. The complete variable domain, with remaining parts taken from reference TRBV18 and TRBJ2-7, reads NAGVMQNPRHLVRRRGQEARLRCSPMKGHSHVYWYRQLPEEGLKFMVYLQKENIIDESGMPKERFSAEFPKEGPSILRIQQVVRGDSAAYFCASSPSGQGLYEQYFGPGTRLTVT.

This chain connects TRBV3-1 to TRBJ2-3, with a tentative D call TRBD2 (5 bases). Germline CDR1 reads LGHDT; CDR2 reads YNNKEL (reference sequence). V lost 0 bases, J lost 7 bases, and 11 bases lay in between. The CDR3 sequence is 14 residues long. The CDR3, as DNA: TGTGCCAGCAGCCAAGATCGAGCGGAGAATACGCAGTATTTT. It codes for CASSQDRAENTQYF.

Only one count was recorded for this clonotype. The rearrangement joins TRBV10-3 to TRBJ1-4; 10 nucleotides match TRBD1. The CDR3 loop spans 16 amino acids. V lost 3 bases, J lost 11 bases, and 12 bases stayed unmatched. In germline, CDR1 is ENHRY, CDR2 SYGVKD. The CDR3 reads CAISDGTRGTGDKLFF. In DNA form, the CDR3 reads TGTGCCATCAGTGACGGGACCCGGGGGACAGGGGATAAACTGTTTTTT.

This clonotype is classed as medium-sized (0.01 to 0.1%). This chain links TRBV7-2 with TRBJ1-5, with D unclear. Trimming cost V 4 bases and J 4 bases, with 11 bases left between them. The germline V gene has CDR1 SGHTA and CDR2 FQGNSA. The CDR3 has 14 amino acids. The CDR3 spells CASSSGELNQPQHF. The CDR3 coding sequence is TGTGCCAGCAGCTCCGGGGAACTGAATCAGCCCCAGCATTTT.

The CDR3 region has the DNA TGCAGTGCTAGAGATTCTGTGGCAGGGAGCCAGCCCCAGCATTTT. As protein: CSARDSVAGSQPQHF. The chain is built from TRBV20-1 and TRBJ1-5; tentative D call: TRBD1 (5 bases). Germline values: CDR1 DFQATT, CDR2 SNEGSKA (reference sequence). V was pared by 0 bases and J by 7 bases, with 16 bases between. The CDR3 is 15 amino acids.

Only a few counts were recorded for this clonotype. The chain links TRBV19 to TRBJ1-1; D gene ambiguous. The V and J ends lost 5 bases and 1 base respectively, with 8 bases between them. The CDR3 is 13 amino acids. The germline V gene encodes CDR1 LNHDA and CDR2 SQIVND (reference sequence). The CDR3 DNA sequence: TGTGCCAGTAGTGTCCCAGGGAACACTGAAGCTTTCTTT. This translates into CASSVPGNTEAFF.

There are a few counts of this clonotype. The rearrangement joins TRBV7-2 to TRBJ1-1; D ambiguous. Trimming stripped 5 bases from V and 4 bases from J, with 11 bases between. The germline gives CDR1 SGHTA, CDR2 FQGNSA. The length of the CDR3 is 13 residues. DNA for the CDR3: TGTGCCAGCAGCCCTTCGGAGTTCACTGAAGCTTTCTTT. Residues: CASSPSEFTEAFF. The full variable domain, in which reference TRBV7-2 and TRBJ1-1 provide the parts outside the CDR3, is GAGVSQSPSNKVTEKGKDVELRCDPISGHTALYWYRQSLGQGLEFLIYFQGNSAPDKSGLPSDRFSAERTGGSVSTLTIQRTQQEDSAVYLCASSPSEFTEAFFGQGTRLTVV.

J is TRBJ1-2 and V is TRBV7-3; D possibly corresponds to TRBD1 (5 bases). The CDR3 runs to 12 residues. V lost 5 bases, J lost 6 bases, and 10 bases lay in between. CDR1 is SGHTA and CDR2 is FQGTGA in the germline V gene. The CDR3 sequence is CASSRQSNGYTF. The CDR3 nucleotides read TGTGCCAGCAGCCGACAGTCCAATGGCTACACCTTC.

This clonotype appeared many times. The chain carries TRBV12-5 and TRBJ2-3; weak D call: TRBD1 (6 bases). The CDR3 consists of 13 residues. CDR1 LGHNT and CDR2 FRNRAP come from the germline V gene. The ends were cut back, 6 bases at V and 3 bases at J, with 10 bases in the middle. DNA for the CDR3: TGTGCTAGTGGCTCGGGACAAACAGATACGCAGTATTTT. It specifies CASGSGQTDTQYF.

This chain uses TRBV27 with TRBJ1-1, with D unresolved. This CDR3 is built from 14 residues. Germline V gene data show CDR1 as MNHEY and CDR2 as SMNVEV (reference sequence). V dropped 4 bases and J dropped 5 bases, with 14 bases sitting between them. CDR3 coding DNA: TGTGCCAGCAGTTGGAGCGGGATTGGGACTGAAGCTTTCTTT. Protein product: CASSWSGIGTEAFF.

The J gene is TRBJ1-5, the V gene TRBV30, with D perhaps matching TRBD1 (5 bases). The CDR3 contains 14 residues. V was trimmed by 4 bases and J by 0 bases, leaving 10 bases between them. Germline-derived CDR1 and CDR2 are GTSNPN and SVGIG (reference sequence). Here the CDR3 reads CAWTGKNSNQPQHF. CDR3 DNA sequence: TGTGCCTGGACAGGGAAAAATAGCAATCAGCCCCAGCATTTT.

This clonotype was picked up a small number of times. The chain recombines TRBV5-1 with TRBJ2-3; no definite D call. From germline, CDR1 is SGHRS and CDR2 YFSETQ. With 3 bases removed from V and 6 bases from J, the gap between germline ends came to 17 bases. The CDR3 is made up of 15 amino acids. This CDR3 reads CASSSTGQPLDTQYF. CDR3 in DNA: TGCGCCAGCAGCTCTACCGGGCAGCCCCTCGATACGCAGTATTTT.

This chain connects TRBV3-1 to TRBJ2-1; TRBD1 is a possible D gene (6 bases). The CDR3 contains 14 residues. In germline, CDR1 is LGHDT, CDR2 YNNKEL (reference sequence). Trimming cost V 1 base and J 7 bases, with 11 bases left between them. The CDR3 loop reads CASSQGGPPNEQFF. The CDR3 DNA reads as TGTGCCAGCAGCCAAGGGGGGCCTCCTAATGAGCAGTTCTTC.

The CDR3 nucleotides are TGTGCCAGCACCGACAGGGGTTCATTTTACAATGAGCAGTTCTTC. It codes for CASTDRGSFYNEQFF. This chain links TRBV6-6 with TRBJ2-1; 8 nucleotides line up with TRBD1. With V trimmed by 7 bases and J by 4 bases, 9 bases remained unmatched. Germline V gene lookup returns CDR1 MNHNY and CDR2 SVGAGI (reference sequence). The CDR3 is made up of 15 amino acids.

This clonotype was found many times. This rearrangement joins TRBV12-3 or TRBV12-4 to TRBJ1-2; 9 positions agree with TRBD1. The CDR3 sequence is 14 residues long. J gave up 8 bases and V 6 bases, and 10 bases lay outside the gene matches. The CDR3 DNA follows: TGTGCCAGCAGCTTGTACCGGGACAGGGTCGGCTACACCTTC. It yields the protein CASSLYRDRVGYTF.

This clonotype was recorded a few times. The rearrangement joins TRBV6-1 to TRBJ2-1; D is uncertain. Per the germline V gene, CDR1 is MNHNS and CDR2 is SASEGT. Trimming removed 1 base from V and 6 bases from J, with 4 bases in between. This CDR3 is built from 12 residues. The chain's CDR3 is CASSEGSNEQFF. The CDR3 DNA follows: TGTGCCAGCAGTGAAGGGAGCAATGAGCAGTTCTTC.

The CDR3, as DNA: TGCAGTGCCAAGGGACAGGGAATTGAAAAACTGTTTTTT. Protein sequence: CSAKGQGIEKLFF. This chain connects TRBV20-1 to TRBJ1-4; 9 nucleotides agree with TRBD1. The junction had 6 bases not matched to a gene; V was cut back by 6 bases and J by 7 bases. CDR1 is DFQATT, CDR2 SNEGSKA, per germline (reference sequence). CDR3 length: 13 amino acids.

This chain joins TRBV6-5 and TRBJ2-1; D perhaps matches TRBD2 (5 bases). The CDR3 is 14 amino acids. Germline V gives CDR1 MNHEY, CDR2 SVGAGI. The V gene lost 4 bases and the J gene lost 4 bases, with 11 bases spanning the gap. Here the CDR3 DNA reads TGTGCCAGCAGTTCGGAGGAAGGGTACAATGAGCAGTTCTTC. This sequence encodes CASSSEEGYNEQFF.

The rearrangement uses TRBV11-3 and TRBJ1-1; perhaps TRBD1 as D (6 bases). V was cut by 5 bases and J by 7 bases, with 14 bases left in between. Germline assignment: CDR1 SGHNT and CDR2 YENEEA. The CDR3 is 13 residues long. The CDR3 bases are TGTGCCAGCAGCCCTGGGGGGCGAGATGAAGCTTTCTTT. This translates into CASSPGGRDEAFF.

This clonotype was counted only a few times. The chain recombines TRBV7-2 with TRBJ2-3; TRBD2 matches at 8 bases. With V trimmed by 6 bases and J by 1 base, 6 bases remained unmatched. The CDR3 is 15 residues long. CDR1 is SGHTA and CDR2 is FQGNSA in the germline V gene. CDR3 residues: CASSPAGVGTDTQYF. In nucleotides, the CDR3 is TGTGCCAGCAGTCCAGCGGGGGTCGGCACAGATACGCAGTATTTT.

V is TRBV7-4 and J is TRBJ1-2, with unresolved D. With 1 base removed from V and 6 bases from J, the gap between germline ends came to 9 bases. Germline V lookup: CDR1 SGHVT, CDR2 SQSDAQ. The CDR3 totals 13 residues. CDR3 sequence (DNA): TGTGCCAGCAGCTTAGGCAGGCTGAATGGCTACACCTTC. This codes for CASSLGRLNGYTF.

This rearrangement joins TRBV29-1 to TRBJ2-6; 8 bases agree with TRBD1. Germline V gene data show CDR1 as SQVTM and CDR2 as ANQGSEA. Losses at the gene ends were 7 bases for V and 1 base for J; bases not matched to a gene: 12. The CDR3 covers 17 residues. DNA of the CDR3: TGCAGCGCGGGGCAGAGACAGGGGACATCTGGGGCCAACGTCCTGACTTTC. It yields the protein CSAGQRQGTSGANVLTF.

The chain joins TRBV11-2 to TRBJ2-1; TRBD2 aligns across 12 bases. The CDR3 extends over 19 amino acids. CDR1 and CDR2 (germline): SGHAT, FQNNGV. V shed 1 base, J shed 0 bases, and the junction held 7 bases outside the gene matches. CDR3 bases: TGTGCCAGCAGCTTAGTACTAGCGGGAGGCCTAAGCTCCTACAATGAGCAGTTCTTC. Translating it yields CASSLVLAGGLSSYNEQFF.

The rearrangement joins TRBV7-2 to TRBJ2-3; 10 bases agree with TRBD2. With 1 base clipped from V and 2 bases from J, the junction kept 3 bases outside the gene matches. The CDR3 extends over 16 amino acids. From germline, CDR1 is SGHTA and CDR2 FQGNSA. In nucleotides, the CDR3 is TGTGCCAGCAGCTTAGGGACTAGCGGATACACAGATACGCAGTATTTT. Its translation: CASSLGTSGYTDTQYF.

This clonotype has only a few counts. The V call is TRBV7-2, the J call TRBJ1-5; D not resolved. The CDR3 runs to 14 residues. The germline V and J ends were trimmed by 5 bases and 2 bases, with 10 bases remaining between them. The germline V gene encodes CDR1 SGHTA and CDR2 FQGNSA. The DNA of the CDR3 is TGTGCCAGCAGCCTCATCTCGGGCAATCAGCCCCAGCATTTT. Translated: CASSLISGNQPQHF.

This clonotype was seen a few times. The V gene is TRBV2, the J gene TRBJ2-7; TRBD1 matches at 8 bases. V lost 4 bases to trimming and J lost 3 bases; unmatched junction nucleotides: 5. The CDR3 spans 14 residues. Germline V gene lookup returns CDR1 SNHLY and CDR2 FYNNEI. CDR3 in DNA: TGTGCCAGCAGTGGAGGACAGGGTCGCTACGAGCAGTACTTC. It specifies CASSGGQGRYEQYF.

In DNA form, the CDR3 reads TGTGCCAGCAGCTCGGCCGACACTGAAGCTTTCTTT. Amino acids: CASSSADTEAFF. The V gene is TRBV6-2 or TRBV6-3, the J gene TRBJ1-1; D call uncertain. Germline V lookup: CDR1 MNHEY, CDR2 SVGEGT. There are 12 residues in the CDR3. The germline V and J ends were trimmed by 6 bases and 3 bases, with 8 bases remaining between them.

The gene calls are TRBV19 and TRBJ1-2, with D uncertain. CDR3 size: 16 residues. Germline V gene lookup returns CDR1 LNHDA and CDR2 SQIVND (reference sequence). The V end lost 0 bases, the J end lost 4 bases, and 15 bases lay between the germline ends. DNA of the CDR3: TGTGCCAGTAGTATAGACCCCGGGAGAGACCTCTATGGCTACACCTTC. Translating it yields CASSIDPGRDLYGYTF.